Here is one TCR beta chain with its context. This sample is part of a study of blood T cell repertoires in COVID-19. Study-level information: PBMCs, B-cell-depleted T cells, or T cells provided the cDNA or gDNA that made up the material.

V shed 8 bases and J 4 bases; nucleotides not matched to a gene: 3. The CDR3 spans 13 residues. The germline V gene encodes CDR1 MNHEY and CDR2 SVGAGI. Authors' methods: It was from reference gene primer amplification that nucleated cell counts were estimated. The data were produced by immunoSEQ multiplex PCR, yet TCRdb's version contains in-frame clones alone and is incomplete. V, J and clone size were drawn from that table, and D and trimming were deduced from the DNA. The table lists about 42,000 clones, around 88% of them singletons. The TCR sequence derives from a human donor in a cohort sampled during active COVID-19. Sequenced sample: peripheral blood. The rearrangement joins TRBV6-5 to TRBJ2-5; TRBD1 matches at 11 bases. DNA of the CDR3: TGTGCCAGCGGGGACAGGGGGGCAGAGACCCAGTACTTC. Protein sequence: CASGDRGAETQYF.